The text below deals with one T cell receptor (beta chain). The antigen remains undetermined. This entry is derived from a study of cytomegalovirus exposure and HLA in healthy donors. The PCR ran on 60 Vbeta and 13 Jbeta primers. Authors' processing steps: An analysis performed later counted roughly 80 million unique TCR beta chains (approximately 10 million of them shared). Generated by immunoSEQ multiplex PCR, the TCRdb table keeps only in-frame clones and is missing some. D and trimming come from the DNA, and the V and J calls and clone size come from that table. The repertoire consists of approximately 72,000 clones, with roughly 82% occurring once and the leading ten covering 1.9%. J lost 2 bases, V lost 5 bases, and 8 bases had no gene match. The CDR3 has 16 residues. Per the germline V gene, CDR1 is WNHNN and CDR2 is SYGVQD (reference sequence). The study, taken as a whole, reports: In a later analysis, fewer than 20,000 TCR beta sequences were associated with HLA alleles at 0.05 false discovery rate. Rare TCR sequences dominated, though some public TCRs recurred in many donors.

The clonotype comes from a man between 18 and 35 years old in good health and CMV-seronegative. The chain has TRBV10-1 and TRBJ1-1, with 10 bases identical to TRBD1. Sequencing used PBMCs. CDR3 sequence (DNA): TGCGCCAGCAGTCCCGGGACAGGGGTAGGAAACACTGAAGCTTTCTTT. Encoded protein: CASSPGTGVGNTEAFF.